Below, 9 T cell receptor beta chains from the same sample are listed, as sequenced in a study of cytomegalovirus exposure and HLA in healthy donors. TCRdb's copy holds only in-frame clones and misses some; the assay was immunoSEQ multiplex PCR. The data contain about 240,000 clones, 85% to 90% of them singletons. Sequenced sample: PBMCs. These receptors originate from a man younger than 35 in good health and CMV-seronegative.

The gene calls are TRBV29-1 and TRBJ2-7, with D possibly being TRBD2 (5 bases). The CDR3 totals 12 residues. V was cut by 6 bases and J by 1 base, with 10 bases left in between. The germline V gene encodes CDR1 SQVTM and CDR2 ANQGSEA. CDR3 sequence: CSVGKRSYEQYF. DNA of the CDR3: TGCAGCGTCGGGAAGAGATCCTACGAGCAGTACTTC.

This chain links TRBV27 with TRBJ2-1, with no clear D. The length of the CDR3 is 19 residues. CDR1 and CDR2 (germline): MNHEY, SMNVEV (reference sequence). The V end lost 0 bases, the J end lost 2 bases, and 20 bases lay between the germline ends. The CDR3 is CASSLSIPPLQLAYNEQFF. The CDR3 DNA is TGTGCCAGCAGTTTATCGATTCCCCCCCTCCAGTTGGCCTACAATGAGCAGTTCTTC.

This chain joins TRBV7-2 and TRBJ2-1; TRBD2 agrees at 7 bases. The V gene end was trimmed by 5 bases and the J gene end by 6 bases; junction bases not matched to a gene: 7. This CDR3 has 14 amino acids. Germline-derived CDR1 and CDR2 are SGHTA and FQGNSA. Written as DNA, the CDR3 is TGTGCCAGCAGCCAAGGGGCGGGGGTCAATGAGCAGTTCTTC. Translated, it gives CASSQGAGVNEQFF.

The chain couples TRBV14 to TRBJ2-1; D might be TRBD2 (5 bases). Trimming removed 4 bases at V and 0 bases at J, with 13 bases between. The CDR3 length is 16 residues. The germline V gene has CDR1 SGHDN and CDR2 FVKESK. DNA for the CDR3: TGTGCCAGCAGCCGGACTTTCCATGCCTCCTACAATGAGCAGTTCTTC. Protein product: CASSRTFHASYNEQFF.

The V and J genes are TRBV27 and TRBJ1-6; 9 bases map to TRBD1. Looked up from germline, CDR1 is MNHEY and CDR2 is SMNVEV (reference sequence). Losses at the gene ends were 6 bases for V and 4 bases for J; bases not matched to a gene: 1. CDR3 size: 14 residues. The CDR3 here is CASRGTGYNSPLHF. In DNA form, the CDR3 reads TGTGCCAGCAGAGGGACAGGGTATAATTCACCCCTCCACTTT.

This sequence joins TRBV19 and TRBJ2-7; 7 bases are shared with TRBD1. Germline-derived CDR1 and CDR2 are LNHDA and SQIVND (reference sequence). This CDR3 comprises 15 residues. Trimming removed 1 base from V and 1 base from J; junction bases left unmatched: 4. The chain's CDR3 is CASSIGQGRSYEQYF. The CDR3 DNA is TGTGCCAGTAGTATAGGACAGGGTCGATCCTACGAGCAGTACTTC.

CDR3 in amino acids: CASSPKGSSSGTEAFF. The CDR3 nucleotides are TGTGCCAGCAGCCCGAAAGGCAGCTCGTCAGGGACTGAAGCTTTCTTT. The V gene is TRBV7-9, the J gene TRBJ1-1; D is possibly TRBD1 (5 bases). CDR1 and CDR2 (germline): SEHNR, FQNEAQ (reference sequence). CDR3 length equals 16 residues. Trimming took off 5 bases at V and 5 bases at J, with 21 bases between the two ends.

This clone has just a few counts. V is TRBV4-3 and J is TRBJ1-2; no clear D. The CDR3 loop spans 11 amino acids. Germline V CDR1 and CDR2: LGHNA, YSLEER. The V end lost 1 base, the J end lost 12 bases, and 9 bases lay between the germline ends. The CDR3 loop is CASSQGRINTF. In nucleotides, the CDR3 is TGCGCCAGCAGCCAAGGCAGAATTAACACCTTC.

The table lists this clone with a count of one. The chain uses TRBV19 and TRBJ2-7; 7 nucleotides line up with TRBD1. The CDR3 has 13 amino acids. Trimming removed 10 bases from V and 3 bases from J; junction bases left unmatched: 9. Germline V lookup: CDR1 LNHDA, CDR2 SQIVND (reference sequence). The CDR3 spells CATQQGLHYEQYF. DNA for the CDR3: TGTGCCACACAACAGGGGCTTCACTACGAGCAGTACTTC.